The 21 T cell receptor beta chains presented below share a single source sample, sequenced in a study. TCRdb re-called the 5' RACE reads through MiXCR, storing one row per CDR3 protein. The data contain roughly 6,000 distinct CDR3 sequences, around 66% of them seen just once; the ten biggest clones take up roughly 3.8%. The sample was memory CD4+ T cells sorted from a lymph node. Subset noted: memory CD4+ T cells, CD4+CD45RO+CD25-. The receptors stem from a female donor with breast cancer.

The chain carries TRBV29-1 and TRBJ1-2; 8 bases align to TRBD1. Germline V gives CDR1 SQVTM, CDR2 ANQGSEA. V lost 8 bases and J lost 7; bases outside the gene matches: 9. CDR3 length: 12 amino acids. CDR3 loop: CSLLQGASGYTF. CDR3 nucleotides: TGCAGCTTGCTTCAGGGGGCGAGTGGCTACACCTTC.

The V and J genes are TRBV6-1 and TRBJ2-7; TRBD1 is a possible D gene (6 bases). This CDR3 is built from 14 residues. Germline V gives CDR1 MNHNS, CDR2 SASEGT. Trimming stripped 3 bases from V and 3 bases from J, with 12 bases between. CDR3 sequence (DNA): TGTGCCAGCAGTGAGGGGGCACGGGGCTACGAGCAGTACTTC. Translation: CASSEGARGYEQYF.

CDR3 in DNA: TGTGCCAGCAGCCGCTCTGAGGGACAGATCTATGGCTACACCTTC. Protein product: CASSRSEGQIYGYTF. V usage is TRBV7-3 and J usage is TRBJ1-2; TRBD1 matches 7 bases. With V trimmed by 5 bases and J by 4 bases, 10 bases remained unmatched. There are 15 residues in the CDR3. CDR1 and CDR2 (germline): SGHTA, FQGTGA.

V is TRBV6-6 and J is TRBJ1-5; D is perhaps TRBD1 (6 bases). Germline V CDR1 and CDR2: MNHNY, SVGAGI (reference sequence). CDR3 length: 16 amino acids. The V and J ends lost 4 bases and 1 base respectively, with 14 bases between them. CDR3: CASSSLGQLSNQPQHF. The CDR3 DNA reads TGTGCCAGCAGTTCCCTCGGACAGCTCAGCAATCAGCCCCAGCATTTT.

In this sample, this clonotype turned up once. An end of the junction differs from the germline gene, which may be a read error. This chain uses TRBV20-1 with TRBJ2-1; 7 nucleotides match TRBD2. The CDR3 runs 15 residues. Germline V lookup: CDR1 DFQATT, CDR2 SNEGSKA (reference sequence). CDR3 protein: CSATTGLETNNGQFF. In DNA form, the CDR3 reads TGCAGTGCTACAACCGGACTAGAGACCAACAATGGGCAGTTCTTC.

The chain recombines TRBV4-1 with TRBJ2-2; 11 bases align to TRBD2. CDR3 length: 16 residues. V trimming: 3 bases; J trimming: 6 bases; junction bases outside the gene matches: 6. Germline-derived CDR1 and CDR2 are MGHRA and YSYEKL. As DNA, the CDR3 is TGCGCCAGCAGCCAGAAGACTAGCGGGAAGGCCGGGGAGCTGTTTTTT. Its protein product is CASSQKTSGKAGELFF.

This clonotype has just a few counts. The rearrangement joins TRBV7-2 to TRBJ2-7; tentatively, D is TRBD2 (5 bases). CDR3 length: 13 residues. Per germline, CDR1 SGHTA and CDR2 FQGNSA. Trimming shortened V by 5 bases and J by 10 bases, and 18 bases separated the two germline ends. The CDR3 region is CASSPVEEGRQYF. The CDR3 region has the DNA TGTGCCAGCAGCCCAGTGGAGGAAGGGAGACAGTACTTC.

This chain joins TRBV5-1 and TRBJ2-2; TRBD2 aligns across 7 bases. V lost 4 bases to trimming and J lost 1 base; unmatched junction nucleotides: 1. Germline CDR1 and CDR2: SGHRS and YFSETQ. This CDR3 region has 14 residues. The CDR3 nucleotides are TGCGCCAGCAGCCCTAGCGGGAACACCGGGGAGCTGTTTTTT. Translation: CASSPSGNTGELFF. Full variable domain (rest looked up from reference TRBV5-1 and TRBJ2-2): KAGVTQTPRYLIKTRGQQVTLSCSPISGHRSVSWYQQTPGQGLQFLFEYFSETQRNKGNFPGRFSGRQFSNSRSEMNVSTLELGDSALYLCASSPSGNTGELFFGEGSRLTVL.

This clonotype appeared a single time. The CDR3 reads CSALLWTSGSDNEQFF. Here the CDR3 DNA reads TGCAGTGCTTTACTCTGGACTAGCGGGAGCGATAATGAGCAGTTCTTC. The V call is TRBV20-1, the J call TRBJ2-1; the match to TRBD2 covers 13 bases. With 5 bases clipped from V and 7 bases from J, the junction kept 11 bases outside the gene matches. The CDR3 runs to 16 residues. Germline V gene data show CDR1 as DFQATT and CDR2 as SNEGSKA (reference sequence).

CDR3 nucleotides: TGTGCCATCAGTGGAGAAACCGGGGAGCTGTTTTTT. Encoded protein: CAISGETGELFF. V is TRBV10-3 and J is TRBJ2-2; D is unclear. There are 12 residues in the CDR3. Trimming cost V 4 bases and J 5 bases, with 5 bases left between them. In germline, CDR1 is ENHRY, CDR2 SYGVKD.

The rearrangement links TRBV3-1 to TRBJ1-6; D not certain. The CDR3 contains 13 residues. The V gene's germline CDR1 is LGHDT and CDR2 YNNKEL (reference sequence). Trimming removed 0 bases from V and 8 bases from J, with 5 bases in between. The CDR3 loop reads CASSQDTDSPLHF. In DNA, the CDR3 is TGTGCCAGCAGCCAAGACACTGATTCACCCCTCCACTTT.

The chain has TRBV29-1 and TRBJ1-3; weak D call: TRBD1 (5 bases). The CDR3 is 15 amino acids. Deletions cut 6 bases from V and 3 bases from J, with 18 bases between. Germline-derived CDR1 and CDR2 are SQVTM and ANQGSEA. CDR3 DNA sequence: TGCAGCGTCTCTTTCCTGCAGGGAAATGGAAACACCATATATTTT. Its protein product is CSVSFLQGNGNTIYF.

The V gene is TRBV30, the J gene TRBJ2-1; 9 bases are a match to TRBD1. Germline V lookup: CDR1 GTSNPN, CDR2 SVGIG (reference sequence). The ends lost 2 bases at V and 7 bases at J; junction bases unmatched: 12. The CDR3 has 16 amino acids. The CDR3 DNA sequence: TGTGCCTGGAGTATACTTAACCGACAGGGGGGGAATGAGCAGTTCTTC. Protein sequence: CAWSILNRQGGNEQFF.

The V call is TRBV20-1, the J call TRBJ2-1; perhaps TRBD1 as D (5 bases). With 8 bases removed from V and 5 bases from J, the gap between germline ends came to 10 bases. The CDR3 has 11 residues. Looked up from germline, CDR1 is DFQATT and CDR2 is SNEGSKA (reference sequence). The CDR3 DNA follows: TGCAGTTCAGGGCGGAACAATGAGCAGTTCTTC. Protein product: CSSGRNNEQFF.

This chain links TRBV10-3 with TRBJ1-2; 10 nucleotides line up with TRBD1. V was pared by 4 bases and J by 3 bases, with 5 bases of the junction left unmatched. Germline CDR1 is ENHRY and CDR2 is SYGVKD. This CDR3 is 15 amino acids long. The CDR3 here is CAISARDRGDYGYTF. The DNA of the CDR3 is TGTGCCATCAGTGCTCGGGACAGGGGAGACTATGGCTACACCTTC.

The chain uses TRBV12-3 or TRBV12-4 and TRBJ1-5, with no clear D. Trimming removed 2 bases at V and 4 bases at J, with 3 bases between. The CDR3 sequence is 12 residues long. The CDR3, as DNA: TGTGCCAGCAGTTTAATGAATCAGCCCCAGCATTTT. This sequence encodes CASSLMNQPQHF.

To note about this clonotype: Germline and junction disagree at one end, which may indicate a read error. CDR3 region: CASRGDGYGHTF. CDR3 sequence (DNA): TGCGCCAGCAGAGGGGATGGGTATGGCCACACCTTC. V usage is TRBV5-1 and J usage is TRBJ1-2, with D possibly being TRBD1 (5 bases). Germline V lookup: CDR1 SGHRS, CDR2 YFSETQ. The CDR3 consists of 12 residues.

About this clonotype itself: A read error may explain this, as a much larger clone is one base away. V and J are TRBV20-1 and TRBJ1-5; 9 bases map to TRBD1. The CDR3 is made up of 14 amino acids. CDR1 and CDR2 (germline): DFQATT, SNEGSKA (reference sequence). CDR3 region: CSAAGQGYNQPQQF. DNA for the CDR3: TGCAGTGCAGCGGGACAGGGCTACAATCAGCCCCAGCAATTT.

The J gene is TRBJ2-5, the V gene TRBV12-3 or TRBV12-4; D ambiguous. V shed 2 bases and J shed 5 bases, with 12 bases lying between them. This CDR3 is built from 14 residues. DNA for the CDR3: TGTGCCAGCAGTTTACGTGGTGTGGAGGAGACCCAGTACTTC. Translation gives CASSLRGVEETQYF.

The rearrangement uses TRBV12-3 or TRBV12-4 and TRBJ1-6, with D unclear. Between the trimmed V and J ends, which lost 3 bases and 8 bases, there was a span of 8 bases. This CDR3 is built from 13 residues. The CDR3 coding sequence is TGTGCCAGCAGTTTTGAGGAGGATTCACCCCTCCACTTT. Translated, it gives CASSFEEDSPLHF.

This clonotype was recorded a few times. V and J are TRBV7-2 and TRBJ2-1, with 10 nucleotides matching TRBD2. The length of the CDR3 is 19 residues. Germline V gives CDR1 SGHTA, CDR2 FQGNSA. Germline trimming cut 1 base from V and 1 base from J; bases unmatched to any gene: 10. In nucleotides, the CDR3 is TGTGCCAGCAGCTTAGGGGAGCGGGGGGGTTTCAGATCCTACAATGAGCAGTTCTTC. Amino acids: CASSLGERGGFRSYNEQFF.